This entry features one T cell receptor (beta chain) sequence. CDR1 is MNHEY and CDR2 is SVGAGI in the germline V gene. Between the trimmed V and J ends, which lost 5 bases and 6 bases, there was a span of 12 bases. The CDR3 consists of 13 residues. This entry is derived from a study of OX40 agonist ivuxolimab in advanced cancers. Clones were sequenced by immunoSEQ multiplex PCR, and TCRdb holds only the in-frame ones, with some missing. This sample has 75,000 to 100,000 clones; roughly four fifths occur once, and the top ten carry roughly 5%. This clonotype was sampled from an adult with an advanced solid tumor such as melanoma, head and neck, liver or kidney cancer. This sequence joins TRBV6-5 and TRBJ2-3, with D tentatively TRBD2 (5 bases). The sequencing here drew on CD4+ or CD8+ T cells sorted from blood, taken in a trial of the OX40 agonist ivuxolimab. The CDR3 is CASSLGPGDTQYF. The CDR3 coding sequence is TGTGCCAGCAGTCTAGGACCGGGGGATACGCAGTATTTT.